The next 22 T cell receptor beta chains were all read from a single sample in a study of CD8+ T cells in alopecia areata. Treatment meaning: oral pan-JAK inhibitor, 5-10 mg twice daily. RNA extraction was followed by reverse transcription into cDNA, which acted as the sequencing template. Profiling relied on immunoSEQ multiplex PCR, and the TCRdb table lists in-frame clones only, not all of them. There are about 250,000 clones in the sample; 60% occur only once, and about 0.93% lies in the top ten. Material: CD4+ T cells sorted from blood, obtained around week 53, from a patient treated with tofacitinib. These receptor sequences come from a human donor with alopecia areata.

The chain uses TRBV7-9 and TRBJ1-6; tentatively, D is TRBD1 (5 bases). The CDR3 consists of 16 residues. Germline V gives CDR1 SEHNR, CDR2 FQNEAQ (reference sequence). V dropped 6 bases and J dropped 8 bases, with 20 bases sitting between them. This chain's CDR3 is CASRRPEGLRYSPLHF. DNA for the CDR3: TGTGCCAGCAGGCGTCCCGAGGGACTGAGGTATTCACCCCTCCACTTT.

This clone was picked up a small number of times. This chain joins TRBV5-1 and TRBJ2-7; 9 bases align to TRBD2. The CDR3 is 16 amino acids. Unmatched junction bases numbered 8, after V lost 4 bases and J lost 0 bases. Germline V CDR1 and CDR2: SGHRS, YFSETQ. CDR3 in DNA: TGCGCCAGCAGCCCGGACCCTAGCGGGATCTCCTACGAGCAGTACTTC. This sequence encodes CASSPDPSGISYEQYF.

This clone turned up a few times. The J gene is TRBJ2-7, the V gene TRBV10-3; TRBD2 matches at 9 bases. The germline gives CDR1 ENHRY, CDR2 SYGVKD. V dropped 4 bases and J dropped 3; count of bases not matched to a gene: 4. This CDR3 region has 14 residues. The CDR3 DNA reads TGTGCCATCAGTGTTAGCGGGGGCAACTACGAGCAGTACTTC. Residues: CAISVSGGNYEQYF.

V usage is TRBV20-1 and J usage is TRBJ2-3; the D call may be TRBD1 or TRBD2 (5 bases each). The CDR3 spans 11 residues. Trimming removed 7 bases at V and 6 bases at J, with 11 bases between. The germline V gene encodes CDR1 DFQATT and CDR2 SNEGSKA (reference sequence). The CDR3 DNA follows: TGCAGTGTCCCCTGGGGGGATACGCAGTATTTT. Translated: CSVPWGDTQYF.

The J gene is TRBJ2-7, the V gene TRBV2; D gene ambiguous. V was shortened by 8 bases and J by 5 bases, with 10 bases between the two germline ends. Germline CDR1 is SNHLY and CDR2 is FYNNEI. The CDR3 is made up of 11 amino acids. The CDR3 here is CASSSADEQYF. CDR3 coding DNA: TGTGCCAGCTCATCGGCGGACGAGCAGTACTTC.

Comments on this clone: This sample also contains other DNA sequences that code for the same CDR3. V usage is TRBV10-3 and J usage is TRBJ2-7; D is uncertain. V was cut by 0 bases and J by 3 bases, with 6 bases left in between. The germline CDR1 and CDR2 sequences are ENHRY and SYGVKD. The CDR3 totals 13 residues. In nucleotides, the CDR3 is TGTGCCATCAGTGAGTCGACCAGCTACGAGCAGTACTTC. Translating it yields CAISESTSYEQYF.

There are a few counts of this clone. This chain connects TRBV7-9 to TRBJ2-3; 7 nucleotides agree with TRBD1. Per the germline V gene, CDR1 is SEHNR and CDR2 is FQNEAQ (reference sequence). The junction had 12 bases not matched to a gene; V was cut back by 2 bases and J by 13 bases. The CDR3 runs 14 residues. CDR3: CASSLQVPGTVEYF. The CDR3 DNA reads as TGTGCCAGCAGCTTACAAGTCCCCGGGACAGTCGAGTATTTT. The full variable domain, in which reference TRBV7-9 and TRBJ2-3 provide the parts outside the CDR3, is DTGVSQNPRHKITKRGQNVTFRCDPISEHNRLYWYRQTLGQGPEFLTYFQNEAQLEKSRLLSDRFSAERPKGSFSTLEIQRTEQGDSAMYLCASSLQVPGTVEYFGPGTRLTVL.

J is TRBJ1-2 and V is TRBV27; D gene unclear. Germline CDR1 is MNHEY and CDR2 is SMNVEV (reference sequence). Trimming left V 6 bases short and J 4 bases short, with 12 bases between. The CDR3 runs 13 residues. The CDR3 nucleotides read TGTGCCAGCAGGCCCAGTGGGAGCTATGGCTACACCTTC. Protein sequence: CASRPSGSYGYTF.

This clone was observed a few times. This chain uses TRBV4-1 with TRBJ1-6; no reliable D call. The CDR3 is 13 residues long. V lost 1 base, J lost 10 bases, and 8 bases lay in between. CDR1 and CDR2 from the germline V gene are MGHRA and YSYEKL. The CDR3 is CASSQAGVSPLHF. The CDR3 DNA is TGCGCCAGCAGCCAAGCCGGGGTATCACCCCTCCACTTT.

Details on this clone: Other DNA sequences in the same sample also yield this CDR3. The rearrangement joins TRBV9 to TRBJ2-5; unclear D gene. The CDR3 is 13 amino acids. CDR1 and CDR2 (germline): SGDLS, YYNGEE. V was cut by 0 bases and J by 5 bases, with 8 bases left in between. The CDR3 sequence: CASSVGPGETQYF. CDR3 nucleotide sequence: TGTGCCAGCAGCGTAGGTCCTGGGGAGACCCAGTACTTC.

This clone was observed a few times. The chain recombines TRBV7-2 with TRBJ1-2; D might be TRBD1 (6 bases). This CDR3 has 12 residues. Germline-derived CDR1 and CDR2 are SGHTA and FQGNSA. Between the trimmed V and J ends, which lost 5 bases and 11 bases, there was a span of 15 bases. As DNA, the CDR3 is TGTGCCAGCAGCCCCGCCAGGGGAGGGTACACCTTC. Its translation: CASSPARGGYTF.

The J gene is TRBJ2-2, the V gene TRBV11-3; possible D gene TRBD1, 5 bases. Per the germline V gene, CDR1 is SGHNT and CDR2 is YENEEA. Trimming removed 1 base from V and 5 bases from J, with 8 bases in between. This CDR3 has 14 residues. CDR3 loop: CASSLVGATGELFF. For the CDR3, the DNA is TGTGCCAGCAGCTTAGTAGGGGCGACCGGGGAGCTGTTTTTT.

V is TRBV9 and J is TRBJ2-2; the match to TRBD1 covers 9 bases. CDR1 is SGDLS and CDR2 is YYNGEE in the germline V gene. The CDR3 totals 16 residues. The V and J ends lost 4 bases and 4 bases, in that order; junction bases with no gene match: 8. In nucleotides, the CDR3 is TGTGCCAGCAGCCCTAGGACAGGGGACATCACCGGGGAGCTGTTTTTT. It is translated as CASSPRTGDITGELFF.

The chain has TRBV27 and TRBJ2-6; the match to TRBD1 covers 11 bases. The CDR3 consists of 17 residues. Unmatched junction bases numbered 0, after V lost 2 bases and J lost 0 bases. Germline V gene lookup returns CDR1 MNHEY and CDR2 SMNVEV (reference sequence). The CDR3 sequence is CASSLGQGASGANVLTF. The CDR3 region has the DNA TGTGCCAGCAGTTTAGGACAGGGGGCCTCTGGGGCCAACGTCCTGACTTTC.

The chain employs TRBV29-1 and TRBJ1-4; 9 bases fit TRBD1. Trimming at V came to 5 bases and at J to 4 bases, leaving 8 bases not matched to a gene. Germline V gene sequence: CDR1 SQVTM, CDR2 ANQGSEA. The CDR3 covers 15 residues. CDR3 nucleotide sequence: TGCAGCGTTCGAGACAGGGGGTCGAATAATGAAAAACTGTTTTTT. Its protein product is CSVRDRGSNNEKLFF.

V is TRBV9 and J is TRBJ1-2; 8 bases fit TRBD1. Germline V gives CDR1 SGDLS, CDR2 YYNGEE. V trimming: 1 base; J trimming: 3 bases; junction bases outside the gene matches: 2. The CDR3 totals 14 residues. In DNA form, the CDR3 reads TGTGCCAGCAGCGTAACACAGGGGGACTATGGCTACACCTTC. It is translated as CASSVTQGDYGYTF.

This clone occurred a few times. The chain joins TRBV4-2 to TRBJ2-5; TRBD2 matches at 13 bases. V lost 4 bases and J lost 2; bases outside the gene matches: 7. CDR3 size: 17 residues. From germline, CDR1 is LGHNA and CDR2 YNFKEQ. In nucleotides, the CDR3 is TGTGCCAGCAGCCCCCTAACTAGCGGGGGGGATCAAGAGACCCAGTACTTC. It translates to CASSPLTSGGDQETQYF.

In this sample, this clone turned up once. This chain connects TRBV5-1 to TRBJ1-1; D not resolved. Between the trimmed V and J ends, which lost 1 base and 1 base, there was a span of 2 bases. CDR1 and CDR2 from the germline V gene are SGHRS and YFSETQ. The CDR3 runs 12 residues. This chain's CDR3 is CASSLRNTEAFF. The DNA for the CDR3 is TGCGCCAGCAGCTTGCGGAACACTGAAGCTTTCTTT.

This clone has just one count. The gene calls are TRBV2 and TRBJ1-6; the D gene is possibly TRBD1 (5 bases). The CDR3 contains 14 residues. CDR1 and CDR2 from the germline V gene are SNHLY and FYNNEI. V gave up 6 bases and J gave up 10 bases, with 16 bases separating them. This chain's CDR3 is CASRGEGSESPLHF. The CDR3 DNA reads as TGTGCCAGCAGGGGGGAAGGATCCGAGTCACCCCTCCACTTT.

V and J are TRBV5-4 and TRBJ2-2; D is undetermined. Between the trimmed V and J ends, which lost 2 bases and 0 bases, there was a span of 17 bases. CDR1 is SGHNT and CDR2 is YYREEE in the germline V gene (reference sequence). This CDR3 has 18 amino acids. The CDR3 sequence is CASSFRVFGKANTGELFF. CDR3 nucleotide sequence: TGTGCCAGCAGCTTTCGGGTATTTGGGAAGGCGAACACCGGGGAGCTGTTTTTT.

The gene calls are TRBV25-1 and TRBJ2-7; the match to TRBD1 covers 7 bases. Trimming removed 5 bases from V and 1 base from J; junction bases left unmatched: 5. CDR1 is MGHDK, CDR2 SYGVNS, per germline. The length of the CDR3 is 14 residues. The CDR3 protein is CASSTPDRSYEQYF. The CDR3 bases are TGTGCCAGCAGTACTCCGGACAGGTCCTACGAGCAGTACTTC.

The V gene is TRBV13, the J gene TRBJ2-5, with D perhaps TRBD1 (6 bases). CDR3 size: 14 residues. V lost 1 base and J lost 5, with 11 bases in between. Germline V gene data show CDR1 as PRHDT and CDR2 as FYEKMQ (reference sequence). CDR3 in amino acids: CASSLDRAYETQYF. CDR3 nucleotides: TGTGCCAGCAGCTTAGACAGGGCCTACGAGACCCAGTACTTC.